This TCR beta chain is drawn from a study of identical twins' blood T cells. The CDR3 length is 11 residues. The V end was cut by 6 bases, the J end by 5 bases, with 10 bases between. Looked up from germline, CDR1 is SQVTM and CDR2 is ANQGSEA. This clonotype was counted only a few times. TCRdb passed the 5' RACE reads through MiXCR, listing each CDR3 protein once. The table includes 300,000 to 450,000 distinct CDR3 sequences, roughly 28% detected once. The chain employs TRBV29-1 and TRBJ1-1; the D is unclear. The clonotype was recovered from a woman aged 18-49 years in good health. Sequencing input: PBMCs. The CDR3 DNA reads TGCAGCGTCCTCGCGCCGACTGAAGCTTTCTTT. It is translated as CSVLAPTEAFF.